The rows below give T cell receptor beta chains drawn from one sample of a study of cytomegalovirus exposure and HLA in healthy donors. The method was immunoSEQ multiplex PCR; TCRdb's version includes in-frame clones alone and lacks a portion of them. The sample carries 150,000 to 200,000 clones, roughly 80% recorded once. The specimen sequenced was PBMCs. The receptors were sampled from a woman aged 18-29 years in good health and CMV-seronegative. CDR3s include the opening cysteine and the closing phenylalanine or tryptophan. Each record gives: clone size, J gene, D gene, V gene, CDR3 DNA, CDR3 protein. The D gene is left open where the match is weak. Where a row states a size, it is once, few, many or the class of an expanded clone; other rows omit it.

clone size: .
J gene: TRBJ2-4
D gene: .
V gene: TRBV7-2
CDR3 DNA: TGTGCCAGCAGCTTAGAACCCTATAACATTCAGTACTTC
CDR3 protein: CASSLEPYNIQYF

clone size: .
J gene: TRBJ1-1
D gene: TRBD1
V gene: TRBV6-1
CDR3 DNA: TGTGCCAGCAGTCTGGACAGGGACCTGAACACTGAAGCTTTCTTT
CDR3 protein: CASSLDRDLNTEAFF

clone size: .
J gene: TRBJ2-7
D gene: .
V gene: TRBV5-4
CDR3 DNA: TGTGCCAGCAGCCCCCAAGCGGCGGGTCGCGGCGAGCAGTACTTC
CDR3 protein: CASSPQAAGRGEQYF

clone size: .
J gene: TRBJ2-1
D gene: .
V gene: TRBV30
CDR3 DNA: TGTGCCTGGAGTGACGACAAGAAAAACAATGAGCAGTTCTTC
CDR3 protein: CAWSDDKKNNEQFF

clone size: few
J gene: TRBJ1-1
D gene: .
V gene: TRBV10-3
CDR3 DNA: TGTGCCATCAGTGAGTCGAAGGCGGTGAACACTGAAGCTTTCTTT
CDR3 protein: CAISESKAVNTEAFF

clone size: .
J gene: TRBJ1-2
D gene: TRBD1
V gene: TRBV25-1
CDR3 DNA: TGTGCCAGCAGTGTGTGCAGGGGGTCTGGCTACACCTTC
CDR3 protein: CASSVCRGSGYTF

clone size: .
J gene: TRBJ1-2
D gene: TRBD1
V gene: TRBV28
CDR3 DNA: TGTGCCAGCGGACAGGGGAACTATGGCTACACCTTC
CDR3 protein: CASGQGNYGYTF

clone size: .
J gene: TRBJ2-1
D gene: .
V gene: TRBV6-5
CDR3 DNA: TGTGCCAGCAGTAGCGGGTTGAGGACGAGGGGTGAGCAGTTCTTC
CDR3 protein: CASSSGLRTRGEQFF

clone size: .
J gene: TRBJ2-3
D gene: TRBD2
V gene: TRBV10-2
CDR3 DNA: TGCGCCAGCAGTGAGTCGGCTAGCGGAATAGGAAGGAATTTT
CDR3 protein: CASSESASGIGRNF

clone size: .
J gene: TRBJ2-1
D gene: .
V gene: TRBV27
CDR3 DNA: TGTGCCAGCAGTTTATCCGGAGACAATGAGCAGTTCTTC
CDR3 protein: CASSLSGDNEQFF

clone size: once
J gene: TRBJ1-2
D gene: .
V gene: TRBV9
CDR3 DNA: TGTGCCAGCAGCGTAGCTGTCACAGACTATGGCTACACCTTC
CDR3 protein: CASSVAVTDYGYTF

clone size: .
J gene: TRBJ2-3
D gene: TRBD1
V gene: TRBV30
CDR3 DNA: TGTGCCTGGCAGACAGGGGCGACAGATACGCAGTATTTT
CDR3 protein: CAWQTGATDTQYF

clone size: .
J gene: TRBJ1-6
D gene: .
V gene: TRBV6-5
CDR3 DNA: TGTGCCAGCAGTTACGAACCGGGGTCACCCCTCCACTTT
CDR3 protein: CASSYEPGSPLHF

clone size: .
J gene: TRBJ1-1
D gene: .
V gene: TRBV7-9
CDR3 DNA: TGTGCCAGCAGCTTAGGTCCGCGATTGAACACTGAAGCTTTCTTT
CDR3 protein: CASSLGPRLNTEAFF

clone size: .
J gene: TRBJ2-1
D gene: TRBD2
V gene: TRBV4-3
CDR3 DNA: TGCGCCAGCAGCCAAGATGGCCTAGCGGGAGGGGCCAATGAGCAGTTCTTC
CDR3 protein: CASSQDGLAGGANEQFF

clone size: .
J gene: TRBJ1-1
D gene: TRBD1
V gene: TRBV2
CDR3 DNA: TGTGCCAGCAGAGCAGACAGGGGGCTGAACACTGAAGCTTTCTTT
CDR3 protein: CASRADRGLNTEAFF

clone size: .
J gene: TRBJ1-5
D gene: TRBD1
V gene: TRBV19
CDR3 DNA: TGTGCCAGTAGTGCCTGGGACAGGGGGCGAAATCAGCCCCAGCATTTT
CDR3 protein: CASSAWDRGRNQPQHF

clone size: .
J gene: TRBJ2-7
D gene: .
V gene: TRBV20-1
CDR3 DNA: TGCAGTGCTAGAGCGGGAACCCTTAGGTACTTC
CDR3 protein: CSARAGTLRYF

clone size: .
J gene: TRBJ1-5
D gene: .
V gene: TRBV7-2
CDR3 DNA: TGTGCCAGCAGCATCTGGTCCGGGGATAGCAATCAGCCCCAGCATTTT
CDR3 protein: CASSIWSGDSNQPQHF

clone size: .
J gene: TRBJ2-3
D gene: .
V gene: TRBV5-5
CDR3 DNA: TGTGCCAGCAGCTGGTATGGGGGAGGAACAGATACGCAGTATTTT
CDR3 protein: CASSWYGGGTDTQYF

clone size: few
J gene: TRBJ2-4
D gene: .
V gene: TRBV2
CDR3 DNA: TGTGCCAGCAGTCAGACCAAAAACATTCAGTACTTC
CDR3 protein: CASSQTKNIQYF

clone size: few
J gene: TRBJ1-1
D gene: .
V gene: TRBV5-1
CDR3 DNA: TGCGCCAGCAGCTTACGGGGGGCAGTCACTGAAGCTTTCTTT
CDR3 protein: CASSLRGAVTEAFF

clone size: .
J gene: TRBJ2-7
D gene: TRBD1
V gene: TRBV11-2
CDR3 DNA: TGTGCCAGCAGCACACAGGGGTACGAGCAGTACTTC
CDR3 protein: CASSTQGYEQYF

clone size: .
J gene: TRBJ2-7
D gene: TRBD2
V gene: TRBV19
CDR3 DNA: TGTGCCAGTAGTATGGAGGCTAGCGGGGGCTACGAGCAGTACTTC
CDR3 protein: CASSMEASGGYEQYF

clone size: .
J gene: TRBJ2-1
D gene: TRBD2
V gene: TRBV14
CDR3 DNA: TGTGCCAGCAGCCAACGGACTAGCGGGAGTAGCTCCTACAATGAGCAGTTCTTC
CDR3 protein: CASSQRTSGSSSYNEQFF

clone size: .
J gene: TRBJ1-2
D gene: .
V gene: TRBV28
CDR3 DNA: TGTGCCAGCAGCTTATGGTTACGGTACCACACCTTC
CDR3 protein: CASSLWLRYHTF

clone size: .
J gene: TRBJ1-3
D gene: .
V gene: TRBV2
CDR3 DNA: TGTGCCAGCAGTGAAGTAGTGGTGGTCTCTGGAAACACCATATATTTT
CDR3 protein: CASSEVVVVSGNTIYF

clone size: .
J gene: TRBJ1-5
D gene: TRBD1
V gene: TRBV19
CDR3 DNA: TGTGCCAGTAGTATAGCGGGGACAGGGGATCATCAGCCCCAGCATTTT
CDR3 protein: CASSIAGTGDHQPQHF

clone size: .
J gene: TRBJ2-4
D gene: .
V gene: TRBV5-6
CDR3 DNA: TGTGCCAGCAGCGCATTGGACGGGCGGGTGCAGACCAAAAACATTCAGTACTTC
CDR3 protein: CASSALDGRVQTKNIQYF

clone size: .
J gene: TRBJ1-1
D gene: .
V gene: TRBV10-3
CDR3 DNA: TGTGCCATCAGTGATGGGGTGAGGGCTGAAGCTTTCTTT
CDR3 protein: CAISDGVRAEAFF

clone size: few
J gene: TRBJ2-7
D gene: TRBD2
V gene: TRBV2
CDR3 DNA: TGTGCCAGCAGTGTGAGTCGGGAGGGCGGGGAGCAGTACTTC
CDR3 protein: CASSVSREGGEQYF

clone size: once
J gene: TRBJ2-1
D gene: TRBD2
V gene: TRBV10-3
CDR3 DNA: TGTGCCATCACCGAAACTAGCGGGAGAAAGCAGTTCTTC
CDR3 protein: CAITETSGRKQFF